This record concerns one T cell receptor beta chain sequence. The data derive from a study of blood T cell repertoires in COVID-19. V gave up 7 bases and J gave up 6 bases; unmatched junction bases: 12. CDR1 and CDR2 from the germline V gene are LNHDA and SQIVND (reference sequence). This CDR3 is 15 amino acids long. The data were produced by immunoSEQ multiplex PCR, yet TCRdb's version contains in-frame clones alone and is incomplete. The sample yields roughly 97,000 clones, 70% to 85% seen once. J is TRBJ1-5 and V is TRBV19; 7 bases match TRBD1. This clonotype originated in a man between 65 and 85 years old with acute or convalescent COVID-19. The sequenced material came from peripheral blood. CDR3 residues: CASKQGSVTLQPQHF. The CDR3 DNA reads as TGTGCCAGTAAACAGGGGTCAGTAACACTTCAGCCCCAGCATTTT.